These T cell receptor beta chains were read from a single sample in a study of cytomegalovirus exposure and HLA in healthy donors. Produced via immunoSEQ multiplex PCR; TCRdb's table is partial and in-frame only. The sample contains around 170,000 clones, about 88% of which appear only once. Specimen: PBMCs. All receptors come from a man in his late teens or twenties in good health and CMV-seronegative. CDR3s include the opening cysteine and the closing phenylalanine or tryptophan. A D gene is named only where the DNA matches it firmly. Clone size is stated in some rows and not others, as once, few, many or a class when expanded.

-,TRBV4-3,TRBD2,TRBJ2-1,TGCGCCAGCAGCCAAGAAGGTAGCGGGAGGTTGGATGAGCAGTTCTTC,CASSQEGSGRLDEQFF
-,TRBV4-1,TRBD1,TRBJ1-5,TGCGCCAGCAGCCAAAATACCGACAGGGGGATAGGGCCCCAGCATTTT,CASSQNTDRGIGPQHF
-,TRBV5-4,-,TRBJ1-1,TGTGCCAGCAGCTTGGAGACAGAGGAAGCTTTCTTT,CASSLETEEAFF
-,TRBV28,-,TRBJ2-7,TGTGCCAGCAGCTCAACCTTGACCGGGTACGAGCAGTACTTC,CASSSTLTGYEQYF
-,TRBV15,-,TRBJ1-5,TGTGCCACCACGAGGGAGCGCAATCAGCCCCAGCATTTT,CATTRERNQPQHF
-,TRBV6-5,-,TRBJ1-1,TGTGCCAGCAGTTTAAACAGGGCCGGGGCTGAAGCTTTCTTT,CASSLNRAGAEAFF
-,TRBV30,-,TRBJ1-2,TGTGCCTGGAGTGTAATAACTGGAGGCGGCTACACCTTC,CAWSVITGGGYTF
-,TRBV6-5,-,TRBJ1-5,TGTGCCAGCAGTTCAGGGGGCAATCAGCCCCAGCATTTT,CASSSGGNQPQHF
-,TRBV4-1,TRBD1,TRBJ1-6,TGCGCCAGCAGCCAAGAGACTCGGCCAGGGGGTTACTCACCCCTCCACTTT,CASSQETRPGGYSPLHF
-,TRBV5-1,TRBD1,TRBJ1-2,TGCGCCAGCAGCTTACCGCCGGGACAGGGAGGCGGCTACACCTTC,CASSLPPGQGGGYTF
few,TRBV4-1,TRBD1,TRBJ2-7,TGCGCCAGCAGCGGACAGGGAAGCAACGAGCAGTACTTC,CASSGQGSNEQYF
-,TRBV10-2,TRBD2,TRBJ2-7,TGCGCCAGCAGTGAGATGACTAGCGGAGACTACGAGCAGTACTTC,CASSEMTSGDYEQYF
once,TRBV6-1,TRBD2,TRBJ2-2,TGTGCCAGCAGAAAGCGGGAGACGAACACCGGGGAGCTGTTTTTT,CASRKRETNTGELFF
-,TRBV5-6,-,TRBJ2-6,TGTGCCAGCAGCCCCGTCCAGGGTACTGGGGCCAACGTCCTGACTTTC,CASSPVQGTGANVLTF
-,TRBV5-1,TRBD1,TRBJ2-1,TGCGCCAGCAGCTCCGGACAGGGTACAGATGAGCAGTTCTTC,CASSSGQGTDEQFF
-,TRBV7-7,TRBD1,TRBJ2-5,TGTGCTAGCAGCCCCTGGGACAGGGCGGAGACCCAGTACTTC,CASSPWDRAETQYF
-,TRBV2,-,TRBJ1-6,TGTGCCAGCAGTGGGGGGGTGAATTCACCCCTCCACTTT,CASSGGVNSPLHF
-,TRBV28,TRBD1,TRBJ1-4,TGTGCCAGCACCATTTCGGGACAGAGTTTTACAACTAATGAAAAACTGTTTTTT,CASTISGQSFTTNEKLFF
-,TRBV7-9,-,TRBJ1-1,TGTGCCAGCGACTTGAACACTGAAGCTTTCTTT,CASDLNTEAFF
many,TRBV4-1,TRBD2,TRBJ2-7,TGCGCCAGCAGCCAAGTGGATATGGGACTATCCGTGGGCGAGCAGTACTTC,CASSQVDMGLSVGEQYF
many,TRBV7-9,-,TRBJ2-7,TGTGCCAGCAGCTTGTTAGCTTCGGCCCCAGAGCAGTACTTC,CASSLLASAPEQYF
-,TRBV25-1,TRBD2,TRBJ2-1,TGTGCCAGCACTACGCTAGCGGGTTACAATGAGCAGTTCTTC,CASTTLAGYNEQFF